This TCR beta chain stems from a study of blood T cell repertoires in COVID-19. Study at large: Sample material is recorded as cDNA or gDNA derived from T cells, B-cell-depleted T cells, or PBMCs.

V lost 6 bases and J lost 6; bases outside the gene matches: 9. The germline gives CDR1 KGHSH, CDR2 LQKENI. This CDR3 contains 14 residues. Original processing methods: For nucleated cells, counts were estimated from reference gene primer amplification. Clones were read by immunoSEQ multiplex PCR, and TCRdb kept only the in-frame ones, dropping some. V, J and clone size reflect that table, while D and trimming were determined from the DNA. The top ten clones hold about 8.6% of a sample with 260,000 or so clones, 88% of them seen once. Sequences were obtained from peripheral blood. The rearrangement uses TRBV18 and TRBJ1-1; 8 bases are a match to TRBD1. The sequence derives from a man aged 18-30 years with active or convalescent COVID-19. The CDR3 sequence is CASSPDRAGAEAFF. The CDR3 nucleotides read TGTGCCAGCTCCCCGGACAGGGCGGGGGCTGAAGCTTTCTTT.